This note documents a single T cell receptor beta chain sequence. Trimming left V 5 bases short and J 7 bases short, with 20 bases between. The CDR3 extends over 15 amino acids. CDR1 SGHAT and CDR2 FQNNGV come from the germline V gene. This sample was included in a study of cytomegalovirus exposure and HLA in healthy donors. The primer mix had 60 Vbeta and 13 Jbeta primers. The assay was immunoSEQ multiplex PCR, and TCRdb's table has in-frame clones only and misses some. The sample lists 150,000 to 180,000 clones, 65% to 85% occurring once. The clonotype originates from a woman aged 40-49 years in good health and CMV-seropositive. Sequencing was carried out using PBMCs. The chain couples TRBV11-2 to TRBJ1-1, with a tentative D call TRBD1 (5 bases). CDR3 coding DNA: TGTGCCAGCAGCACCCTAAAAGGTCGACAGCTTGAAGCTTTCTTT. Residues: CASSTLKGRQLEAFF.